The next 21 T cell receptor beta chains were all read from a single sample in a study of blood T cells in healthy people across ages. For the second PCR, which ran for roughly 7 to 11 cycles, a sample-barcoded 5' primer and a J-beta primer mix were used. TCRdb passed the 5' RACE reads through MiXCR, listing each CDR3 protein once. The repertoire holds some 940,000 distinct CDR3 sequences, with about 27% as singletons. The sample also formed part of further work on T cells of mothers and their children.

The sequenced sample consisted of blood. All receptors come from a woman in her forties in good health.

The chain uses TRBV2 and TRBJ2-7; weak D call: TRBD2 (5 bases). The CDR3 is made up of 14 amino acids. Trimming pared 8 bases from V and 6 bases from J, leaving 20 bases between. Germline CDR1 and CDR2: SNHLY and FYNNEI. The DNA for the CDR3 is TGTGCCAGCGCCGGAGGCACGGGGTTTGGCGAGCAGTACTTC. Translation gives CASAGGTGFGEQYF.

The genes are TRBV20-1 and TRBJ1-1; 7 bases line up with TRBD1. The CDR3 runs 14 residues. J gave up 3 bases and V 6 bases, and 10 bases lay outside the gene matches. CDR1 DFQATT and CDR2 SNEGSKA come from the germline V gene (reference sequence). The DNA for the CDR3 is TGCAGTGCAAAGACAGGGAGTAGGGACACTGAAGCTTTCTTT. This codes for CSAKTGSRDTEAFF.

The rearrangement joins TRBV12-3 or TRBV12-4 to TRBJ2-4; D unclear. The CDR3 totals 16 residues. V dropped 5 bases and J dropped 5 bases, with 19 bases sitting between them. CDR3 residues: CASSPALDRPENIQYF. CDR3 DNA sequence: TGTGCCAGCAGTCCTGCCCTAGATCGCCCGGAAAACATTCAGTACTTC.

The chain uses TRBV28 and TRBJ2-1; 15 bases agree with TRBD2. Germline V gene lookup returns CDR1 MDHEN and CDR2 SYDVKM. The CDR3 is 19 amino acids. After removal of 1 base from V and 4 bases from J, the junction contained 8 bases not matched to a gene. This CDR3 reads CASSLLGGGLAGGYNEQFF. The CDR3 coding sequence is TGTGCCAGCAGTTTATTGGGGGGAGGACTAGCGGGAGGGTACAATGAGCAGTTCTTC.

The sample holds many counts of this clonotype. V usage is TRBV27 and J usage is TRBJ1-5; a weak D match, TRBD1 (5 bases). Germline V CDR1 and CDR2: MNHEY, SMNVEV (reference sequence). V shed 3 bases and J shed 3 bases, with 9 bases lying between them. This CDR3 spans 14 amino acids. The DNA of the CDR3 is TGTGCCAGCAGTTTGGGGGGACCCAATCAGCCCCAGCATTTT. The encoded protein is CASSLGGPNQPQHF.

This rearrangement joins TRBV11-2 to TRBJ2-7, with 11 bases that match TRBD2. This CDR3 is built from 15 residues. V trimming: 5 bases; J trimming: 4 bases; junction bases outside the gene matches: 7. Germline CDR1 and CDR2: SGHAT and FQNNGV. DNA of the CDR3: TGTGCCAGCAGCGTGCTAGCGGGAGGCGAATACGAGCAGTACTTC. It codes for CASSVLAGGEYEQYF.

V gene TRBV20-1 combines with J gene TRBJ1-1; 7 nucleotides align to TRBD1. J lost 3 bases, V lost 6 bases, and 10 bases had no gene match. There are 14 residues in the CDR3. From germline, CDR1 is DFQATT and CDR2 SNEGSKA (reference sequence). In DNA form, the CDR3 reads TGCAGTGCACGTCACAGGGGCGTCGACACTGAAGCTTTCTTT. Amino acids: CSARHRGVDTEAFF.

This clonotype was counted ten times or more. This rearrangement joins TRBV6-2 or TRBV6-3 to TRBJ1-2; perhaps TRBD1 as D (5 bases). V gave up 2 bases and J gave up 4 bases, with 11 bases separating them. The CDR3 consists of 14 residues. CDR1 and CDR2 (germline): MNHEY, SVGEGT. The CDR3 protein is CASSYGGLGYGYTF. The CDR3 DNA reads TGTGCCAGCAGTTACGGGGGTCTCGGCTATGGCTACACCTTC.

In DNA, the CDR3 is TGTGCCAGCAGTCCCGGACAGGAGGATACGCAGTATTTT. Translating it yields CASSPGQEDTQYF. V gene TRBV2 combines with J gene TRBJ2-3, with TRBD1 identical over 7 bases. V was clipped by 5 bases and J by 6 bases; unmatched bases: 5. Germline values: CDR1 SNHLY, CDR2 FYNNEI. The CDR3 contains 13 residues.

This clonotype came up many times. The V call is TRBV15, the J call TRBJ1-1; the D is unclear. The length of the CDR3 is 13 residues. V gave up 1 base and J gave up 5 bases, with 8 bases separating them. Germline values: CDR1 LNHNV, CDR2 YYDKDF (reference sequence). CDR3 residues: CATSRGEETEAFF. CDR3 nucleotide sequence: TGTGCCACCAGCAGAGGAGAGGAGACTGAAGCTTTCTTT. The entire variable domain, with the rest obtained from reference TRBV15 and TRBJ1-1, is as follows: DAMVIQNPRYQVTQFGKPVTLSCSQTLNHNVMYWYQQKSSQAPKLLFHYYDKDFNNEADTPDNFQSRRPNTSFCFLDIRSPGLGDTAMYLCATSRGEETEAFFGQGTRLTVV.

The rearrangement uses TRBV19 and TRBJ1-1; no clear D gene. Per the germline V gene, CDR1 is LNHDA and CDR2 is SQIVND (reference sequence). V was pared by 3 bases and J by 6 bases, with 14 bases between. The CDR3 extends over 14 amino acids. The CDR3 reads CASSILRGNAEAFF. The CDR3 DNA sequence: TGTGCCAGTAGTATCCTCCGGGGTAACGCTGAAGCTTTCTTT.

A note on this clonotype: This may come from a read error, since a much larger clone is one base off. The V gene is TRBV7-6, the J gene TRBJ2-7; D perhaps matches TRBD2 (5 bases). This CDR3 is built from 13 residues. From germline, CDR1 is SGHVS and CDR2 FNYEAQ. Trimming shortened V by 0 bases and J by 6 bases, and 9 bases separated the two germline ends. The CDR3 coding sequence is TGTGCCAGCAGCTTAGCAGACTACTGCGAGCAGTACTTC. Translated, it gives CASSLADYCEQYF. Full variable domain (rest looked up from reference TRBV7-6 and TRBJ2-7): GAGVSQSPRYKVTKRGQDVALRCDPISGHVSLYWYRQALGQGPEFLTYFNYEAQQDKSGLPNDRFSAERPEGSISTLTIQRTEQRDSAMYRCASSLADYCEQYFGPGTRLTVT.

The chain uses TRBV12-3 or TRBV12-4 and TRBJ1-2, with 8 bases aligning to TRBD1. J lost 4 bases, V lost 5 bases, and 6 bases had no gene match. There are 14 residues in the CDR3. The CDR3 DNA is TGTGCCAGCAGTACCCGGACAGGGACCTATGGCTACACCTTC. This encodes CASSTRTGTYGYTF.

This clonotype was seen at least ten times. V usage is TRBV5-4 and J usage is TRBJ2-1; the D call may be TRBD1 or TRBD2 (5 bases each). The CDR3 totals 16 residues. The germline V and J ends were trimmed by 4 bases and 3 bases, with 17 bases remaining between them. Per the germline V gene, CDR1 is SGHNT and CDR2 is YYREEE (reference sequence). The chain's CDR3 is CASSEGDPLGYNEQFF. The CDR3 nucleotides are TGTGCCAGCAGCGAAGGGGACCCCTTGGGCTACAATGAGCAGTTCTTC.

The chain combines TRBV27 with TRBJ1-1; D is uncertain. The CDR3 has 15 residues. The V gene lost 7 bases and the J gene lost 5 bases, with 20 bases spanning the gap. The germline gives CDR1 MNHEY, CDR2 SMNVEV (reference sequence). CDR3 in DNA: TGTGCCAGCACCCCGTGGGGTGGCAGCCTGACTGAAGCTTTCTTT. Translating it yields CASTPWGGSLTEAFF.

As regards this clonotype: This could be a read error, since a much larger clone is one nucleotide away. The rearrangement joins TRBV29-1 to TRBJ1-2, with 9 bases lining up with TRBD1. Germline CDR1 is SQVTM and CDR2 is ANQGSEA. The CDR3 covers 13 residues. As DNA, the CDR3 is TGCAGCGTTTCCGGGACAGGGACCTATGGCCACACCTTC. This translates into CSVSGTGTYGHTF. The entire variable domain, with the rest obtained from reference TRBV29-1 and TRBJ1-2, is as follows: SAVISQKPSRDICQRGTSLTIQCQVDSQVTMMFWYRQQPGQSLTLIATANQGSEATYESGFVIDKFPISRPNLTFSTLTVSNMSPEDSSIYLCSVSGTGTYGHTFGSGTRLTVV.

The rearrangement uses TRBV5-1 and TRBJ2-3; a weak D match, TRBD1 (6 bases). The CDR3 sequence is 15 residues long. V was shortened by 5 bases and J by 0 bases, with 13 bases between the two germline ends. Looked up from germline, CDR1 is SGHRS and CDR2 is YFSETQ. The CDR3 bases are TGCGCCAGCAGAGAAGGACAGAGAAGCACAGATACGCAGTATTTT. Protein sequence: CASREGQRSTDTQYF.

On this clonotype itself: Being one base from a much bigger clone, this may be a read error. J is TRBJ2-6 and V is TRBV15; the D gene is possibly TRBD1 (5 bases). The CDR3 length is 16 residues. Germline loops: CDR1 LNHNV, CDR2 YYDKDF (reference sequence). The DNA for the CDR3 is TGTGCCACCAGCAGAGATCACGGGTCTGGGGCCAACGTCCGGACTTTC. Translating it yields CATSRDHGSGANVRTF.

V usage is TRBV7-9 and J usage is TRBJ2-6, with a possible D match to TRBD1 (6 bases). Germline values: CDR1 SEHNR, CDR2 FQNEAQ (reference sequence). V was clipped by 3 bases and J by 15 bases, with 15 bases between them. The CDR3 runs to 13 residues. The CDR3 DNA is TGTGCCAGCAGCTTCCGACAGGACAAGGACCTGACTTTC. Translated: CASSFRQDKDLTF.

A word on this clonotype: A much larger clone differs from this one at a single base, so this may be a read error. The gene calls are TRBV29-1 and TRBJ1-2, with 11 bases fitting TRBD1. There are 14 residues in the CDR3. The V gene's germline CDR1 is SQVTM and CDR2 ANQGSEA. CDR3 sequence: CSALGQGANYGYIF. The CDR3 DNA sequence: TGCAGCGCTCTCGGACAGGGGGCGAACTATGGCTACATCTTC.

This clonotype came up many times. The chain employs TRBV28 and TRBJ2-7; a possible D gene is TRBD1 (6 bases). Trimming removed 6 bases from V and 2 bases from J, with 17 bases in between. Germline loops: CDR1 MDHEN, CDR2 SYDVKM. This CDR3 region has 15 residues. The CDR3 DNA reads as TGTGCCAGCAGGACGACAGGAGGCCAAGCCTACGAGCAGTACTTC. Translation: CASRTTGGQAYEQYF.